Listed here are 30 T cell receptor beta chains from one sample, sequenced in a study of cytomegalovirus exposure and HLA in healthy donors (TCRdb year 2017). Receptors were amplified or captured by the immunoSEQ multiplex PCR assay. A mixture of 60 forward primers for TCR Vbeta segments and 13 reverse primers for TCR Jbeta segments was used in the multiplex PCR. TCRdb mirrors the immuneACCESS table, restricted to in-frame sequences. Some clones are absent from its copies; in checked studies, under half trace to an unresolved V gene, and the reason for the others is unknown. The sample contains around 150,000 clones, approximately 80% of them found a single time. The ten largest clones take up approximately 5.7% of the sample. Material for sequencing was PBMCs. These receptors were obtained from a man aged 30 to 39 in good health and CMV-seropositive.

The CDR3, as DNA: TGTGCCAGCAGTTTACCGGACAGAAGCTCCTACGAGCAGTACTTC. The encoded protein is CASSLPDRSSYEQYF. This chain connects TRBV28 to TRBJ2-7; the D gene is possibly TRBD1 (6 bases). The CDR3 spans 15 residues. Per the germline V gene, CDR1 is MDHEN and CDR2 is SYDVKM. Trimming shortened V by 2 bases and J by 0 bases, and 11 bases separated the two germline ends.

The chain is built from TRBV7-9 and TRBJ2-3, with a possible D match to TRBD2 (5 bases). V gave up 2 bases and J gave up 0 bases, with 12 bases separating them. The CDR3 consists of 16 residues. CDR1 and CDR2 (germline): SEHNR, FQNEAQ (reference sequence). The CDR3 DNA is TGTGCCAGCAGCTTATTGGACTGGAATAGCACAGATACGCAGTATTTT. Translated, it gives CASSLLDWNSTDTQYF.

V and J are TRBV10-1 and TRBJ1-5, with D unresolved. Germline V lookup: CDR1 WNHNN, CDR2 SYGVQD (reference sequence). This CDR3 is built from 15 residues. V lost 3 bases to trimming and J lost 7 bases, with 16 bases between them. The DNA of the CDR3 is TGCGCCAGCAGTGACGAGAGCCATCCGTGGCAGCCCCAGCATTTT. As protein: CASSDESHPWQPQHF.

In its sample, this clone was seen a few times. The chain links TRBV12-5 to TRBJ2-7; D not resolved. The CDR3 has 12 amino acids. The germline CDR1 and CDR2 sequences are LGHNT and FRNRAP. V was shortened by 6 bases and J by 4 bases, with 10 bases between the two germline ends. CDR3 protein: CASGAGSYEQYF. The CDR3 DNA sequence: TGTGCTAGTGGGGCAGGATCTTACGAGCAGTACTTC.

The genes are TRBV28 and TRBJ1-5; no clear D gene. With 5 bases removed from V and 3 bases from J, the gap between germline ends came to 20 bases. The CDR3 is made up of 17 amino acids. Germline V gene sequence: CDR1 MDHEN, CDR2 SYDVKM. The CDR3 spells CASSLGSGGGSNQPQHF. The CDR3 DNA is TGTGCCAGCAGTCTGGGGAGTGGAGGCGGGTCCAATCAGCCCCAGCATTTT.

The chain couples TRBV7-9 to TRBJ1-3; D is unresolved. From germline, CDR1 is SEHNR and CDR2 FQNEAQ (reference sequence). This CDR3 is 16 amino acids long. Deletions cut 4 bases from V and 1 base from J, with 14 bases between. The CDR3 bases are TGTGCCAGCAGCTCACTAGACATGGATTCTGGAAACACCATATATTTT. This gives the protein CASSSLDMDSGNTIYF.

The chain links TRBV6-5 to TRBJ2-7, with D uncertain. CDR3 size: 11 residues. The germline CDR1 and CDR2 sequences are MNHEY and SVGAGI. V was shortened by 5 bases and J by 6 bases, with 8 bases between the two germline ends. The CDR3 region is CASSTRFEQYF. CDR3 coding DNA: TGTGCCAGCAGTACGAGGTTCGAGCAGTACTTC.

V usage is TRBV30 and J usage is TRBJ2-3; TRBD2 aligns across 7 bases. Germline lookup yields CDR1 GTSNPN and CDR2 SVGIG (reference sequence). V shed 5 bases and J 4 bases; nucleotides not matched to a gene: 6. The CDR3 contains 13 residues. The CDR3 here is CAWQLRGADTQYF. The CDR3 bases are TGTGCCTGGCAACTACGGGGGGCAGATACGCAGTATTTT.

This clone showed up just a few times. The V call is TRBV4-1, the J call TRBJ2-3; 13 bases fit TRBD2. The germline gives CDR1 MGHRA, CDR2 YSYEKL. The CDR3 is 19 amino acids. V lost 3 bases, J lost 2 bases, and 11 bases stayed unmatched. CDR3 DNA: TGCGCCAGCAGCCACACTAGCGGGAGGGGCAGGAACCCCACAGATACGCAGTATTTT. Translating it yields CASSHTSGRGRNPTDTQYF.

The genes are TRBV5-6 and TRBJ1-1; 11 nucleotides line up with TRBD1. Unmatched junction bases numbered 5, after V lost 6 bases and J lost 4 bases. The CDR3 is made up of 14 amino acids. The germline V gene has CDR1 SGHDT and CDR2 YYEEEE. The CDR3 spells CASKTGTGGTEAFF. CDR3 nucleotide sequence: TGTGCCAGCAAAACAGGGACAGGGGGCACTGAAGCTTTCTTT.

This clone was detected a few times. The chain links TRBV7-2 to TRBJ1-1; 8 nucleotides agree with TRBD1. Germline CDR1 reads SGHTA; CDR2 reads FQGNSA. The V segment lost 2 bases and the J segment 4 bases; nucleotides outside the gene matches: 12. The CDR3 sequence is 17 residues long. The CDR3 nucleotides read TGTGCCAGCAGCTTAATAGGTACCGCGACAGGGGTCACTGAAGCTTTCTTT. As protein: CASSLIGTATGVTEAFF. The full variable domain, with the rest looked up from reference TRBV7-2 and TRBJ1-1, is GAGVSQSPSNKVTEKGKDVELRCDPISGHTALYWYRQSLGQGLEFLIYFQGNSAPDKSGLPSDRFSAERTGGSVSTLTIQRTQQEDSAVYLCASSLIGTATGVTEAFFGQGTRLTVV.

J is TRBJ1-3 and V is TRBV11-2; 9 bases map to TRBD1. CDR3 size: 16 residues. Per the germline V gene, CDR1 is SGHAT and CDR2 is FQNNGV. Trimming at V came to 7 bases and at J to 0 bases, leaving 7 bases not matched to a gene. CDR3 DNA: TGTGCCAGCACCCGGGACAGGGCGAACTCTGGAAACACCATATATTTT. Translation gives CASTRDRANSGNTIYF.

The rearrangement links TRBV12-2 to TRBJ2-1; the table's D call, TRBD2, has no DNA check behind it. TRBV12-2 is a recognized pseudogene. The CDR3 consists of 21 residues. CDR3 in amino acids: CASRLEEGLAGAFWTYNEQFF. For the CDR3, the DNA is TGTGCAAGTCGCTTAGAGGAGGGACTAGCGGGAGCCTTCTGGACCTACAATGAGCAGTTCTTC.

V is TRBV5-1 and J is TRBJ2-7; 9 nucleotides line up with TRBD1. This CDR3 is built from 16 residues. The J segment lost 5 bases and the V segment lost 0 bases, leaving 9 bases of the junction unmatched. The germline CDR1 and CDR2 sequences are SGHRS and YFSETQ. The CDR3 loop is CASSLAAGQGINEQYF. DNA of the CDR3: TGCGCCAGCAGCTTGGCCGCGGGACAGGGTATAAACGAGCAGTACTTC. The whole variable domain, filled in from reference TRBV5-1 and TRBJ2-7, reads KAGVTQTPRYLIKTRGQQVTLSCSPISGHRSVSWYQQTPGQGLQFLFEYFSETQRNKGNFPGRFSGRQFSNSRSEMNVSTLELGDSALYLCASSLAAGQGINEQYFGPGTRLTVT.

This chain connects TRBV5-6 to TRBJ2-7, with 7 bases matching TRBD1. Germline loops: CDR1 SGHDT, CDR2 YYEEEE. V lost 2 bases to trimming and J lost 2 bases; unmatched junction nucleotides: 4. This CDR3 contains 14 residues. The CDR3 protein is CASSFRDSPYEQYF. The CDR3 nucleotides are TGTGCCAGCAGCTTTCGGGACAGCCCCTACGAGCAGTACTTC.

The V call is TRBV25-1, the J call TRBJ2-1; 9 nucleotides agree with TRBD1. Germline V gene sequence: CDR1 MGHDK, CDR2 SYGVNS. The V gene end was trimmed by 5 bases and the J gene end by 8 bases; junction bases not matched to a gene: 10. This CDR3 comprises 15 residues. CDR3: CASSPGGQGNDEQFF. The CDR3 DNA reads TGTGCCAGCAGTCCAGGGGGACAGGGTAACGATGAGCAGTTCTTC.

V gene TRBV28 combines with J gene TRBJ1-4; D is perhaps TRBD1 (5 bases). Trimming removed 7 bases from V and 6 bases from J, with 15 bases in between. This CDR3 region has 14 residues. Germline-derived CDR1 and CDR2 are MDHEN and SYDVKM. CDR3 sequence reads: CASKVSGIYEKLFF. As DNA, the CDR3 is TGTGCCAGCAAAGTTTCAGGGATCTATGAAAAACTGTTTTTT. The variable domain in full, with the rest retrieved from reference TRBV28 and TRBJ1-4, is DVKVTQSSRYLVKRTGEKVFLECVQDMDHENMFWYRQDPGLGLRLIYFSYDVKMKEKGDIPEGYSVSREKKERFSLILESASTNQTSMYLCASKVSGIYEKLFFGSGTQLSVL.

This clone was observed a handful of times. This chain uses TRBV19 with TRBJ1-5; 8 bases are shared with TRBD1. The CDR3 length is 17 residues. V was clipped by 2 bases and J by 2 bases; unmatched bases: 8. The germline gives CDR1 LNHDA, CDR2 SQIVND (reference sequence). The CDR3 coding sequence is TGTGCCAGTAGTATATCAGGGGGCGTTCAGGGCAATCAGCCCCAGCATTTT. The encoded protein is CASSISGGVQGNQPQHF.

In its sample, this clone was seen once. The CDR3 loop is CASSQDSFSYEQYF. The DNA of the CDR3 is TGTGCCAGCAGCCAAGACAGTTTCTCCTACGAGCAGTACTTC. This rearrangement joins TRBV5-4 to TRBJ2-7; possible D gene TRBD1, 5 bases. Trimming shortened V by 4 bases and J by 0 bases, and 11 bases separated the two germline ends. Germline V gene sequence: CDR1 SGHNT, CDR2 YYREEE (reference sequence). The CDR3 is 14 residues long. Looking up the rest from reference TRBV5-4 and TRBJ2-7 gives the full variable domain: ETGVTQSPTHLIKTRGQQVTLRCSSQSGHNTVSWYQQALGQGPQFIFQYYREEENGRGNFPPRFSGLQFPNYSSELNVNALELDDSALYLCASSQDSFSYEQYFGPGTRLTVT.

The rearrangement links TRBV2 to TRBJ2-7; maybe TRBD2 (6 bases). The CDR3 contains 17 residues. The V end lost 2 bases, the J end lost 3 bases, and 20 bases lay between the germline ends. The germline V gene encodes CDR1 SNHLY and CDR2 FYNNEI. In nucleotides, the CDR3 is TGTGCCAGCAGTGAATACGTAGGACTACCGGGGCTCTACGAGCAGTACTTC. This sequence encodes CASSEYVGLPGLYEQYF.

This clone was detected only a few times. V and J are TRBV4-1 and TRBJ1-4; D unresolved. The CDR3 is made up of 18 amino acids. Germline V gene lookup returns CDR1 MGHRA and CDR2 YSYEKL. V lost 3 bases, J lost 7 bases, and 24 bases lay in between. The CDR3 loop reads CASSQGGSAGGIREKLFF. In nucleotides, the CDR3 is TGCGCCAGCAGCCAGGGTGGGTCCGCAGGAGGGATTCGTGAAAAACTGTTTTTT.

The chain has TRBV9 and TRBJ2-1; 13 bases are a match to TRBD2. Germline CDR1 SGDLS, CDR2 YYNGEE. The CDR3 sequence is 17 residues long. V lost 3 bases to trimming and J lost 1 base; unmatched junction nucleotides: 4. The CDR3: CASSGTSGRLSYNEQFF. CDR3 in DNA: TGTGCCAGCAGCGGGACTAGCGGGAGACTATCCTACAATGAGCAGTTCTTC.

V usage is TRBV7-2 and J usage is TRBJ2-4; D is ambiguous. There are 12 residues in the CDR3. CDR1 is SGHTA, CDR2 FQGNSA, per germline. V lost 1 base and J 6 bases, leaving 4 bases between the germline ends. The CDR3 loop is CASSLDRNIQYF. CDR3 coding DNA: TGTGCCAGCAGCTTAGATCGAAACATTCAGTACTTC.

V is TRBV5-6 and J is TRBJ1-1, with TRBD1 as a possible D gene (6 bases). CDR1 is SGHDT, CDR2 YYEEEE, per germline. V was pared by 0 bases and J by 2 bases, with 8 bases between. The CDR3 runs 14 residues. This chain's CDR3 is CASSLGTANTEAFF. In DNA, the CDR3 is TGTGCCAGCAGCTTGGGGACAGCTAACACTGAAGCTTTCTTT.

The rearrangement joins TRBV27 to TRBJ2-7; TRBD1 matches at 7 bases. V was pared by 3 bases and J by 6 bases, with 5 bases of the junction left unmatched. Germline-derived CDR1 and CDR2 are MNHEY and SMNVEV (reference sequence). The CDR3 totals 13 residues. CDR3 residues: CASSFPDRVEQYF. CDR3 bases: TGTGCCAGCAGTTTCCCCGACAGGGTCGAGCAGTACTTC.

The chain's CDR3 is CASSPTGVRYEAFF. CDR3 nucleotides: TGTGCCAGCAGTCCCACAGGGGTAAGGTATGAAGCTTTCTTT. The gene calls are TRBV28 and TRBJ1-1; TRBD1 matches at 7 bases. CDR1 is MDHEN, CDR2 SYDVKM, per germline. V trimming: 5 bases; J trimming: 7 bases; junction bases outside the gene matches: 10. The CDR3 length is 14 residues.

The rearrangement uses TRBV28 and TRBJ2-1; 7 nucleotides agree with TRBD2. The germline gives CDR1 MDHEN, CDR2 SYDVKM. V shed 5 bases, J shed 16 bases, and the junction held 5 bases outside the gene matches. The CDR3 runs 10 residues. CDR3 bases: TGTGCCAGCAGTGCGGGACTACACTTCTTC. Its protein is CASSAGLHFF.

This sequence joins TRBV7-8 and TRBJ2-3; possible D gene TRBD2, 7 bases. Germline V gene lookup returns CDR1 SGHVS and CDR2 FQNEAQ. V was shortened by 5 bases and J by 4 bases, with 16 bases between the two germline ends. The CDR3 is 15 residues long. For the CDR3, the DNA is TGTGCCAGCAGCCCAGAGGGGGGGGGCCCAGATACGCAGTATTTT. Translated: CASSPEGGGPDTQYF.

The rearrangement joins TRBV27 to TRBJ1-6; D not certain. CDR1 and CDR2 from the germline V gene are MNHEY and SMNVEV (reference sequence). V dropped 5 bases and J dropped 10 bases, with 21 bases sitting between them. There are 16 residues in the CDR3. The chain's CDR3 is CASSPTPAGSRSPLHF. The CDR3 DNA sequence: TGTGCCAGCAGTCCGACCCCCGCGGGATCAAGGTCACCCCTCCACTTT.

The rearrangement uses TRBV5-6 and TRBJ2-7; 8 bases agree with TRBD2. The junction had 15 bases not matched to a gene; V was cut back by 5 bases and J by 5 bases. This CDR3 region has 16 residues. From germline, CDR1 is SGHDT and CDR2 YYEEEE. The CDR3 nucleotides read TGTGCCAGCAGACCATACCCGCTAAACGGGAGGGACGAGCAGTACTTC. It encodes CASRPYPLNGRDEQYF.